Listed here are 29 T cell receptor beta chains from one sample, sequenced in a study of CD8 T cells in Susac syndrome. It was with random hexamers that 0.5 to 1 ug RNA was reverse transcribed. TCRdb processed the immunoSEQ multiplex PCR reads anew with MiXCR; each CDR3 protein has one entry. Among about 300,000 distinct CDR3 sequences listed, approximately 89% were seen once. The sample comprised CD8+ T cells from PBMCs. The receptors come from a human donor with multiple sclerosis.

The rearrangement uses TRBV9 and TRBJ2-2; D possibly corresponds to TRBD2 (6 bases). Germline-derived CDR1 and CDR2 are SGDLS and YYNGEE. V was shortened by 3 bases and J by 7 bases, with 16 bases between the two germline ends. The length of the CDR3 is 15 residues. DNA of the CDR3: TGTGCCAGCAGCGCTGGAGGGCAGGGATTCGGGGAGCTGTTTTTT. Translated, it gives CASSAGGQGFGELFF.

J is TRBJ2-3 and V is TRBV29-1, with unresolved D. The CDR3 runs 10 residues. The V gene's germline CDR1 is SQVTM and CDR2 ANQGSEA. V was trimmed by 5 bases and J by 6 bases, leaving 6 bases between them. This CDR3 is CSVWADTQYF. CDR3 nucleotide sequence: TGCAGCGTTTGGGCCGATACGCAGTATTTT.

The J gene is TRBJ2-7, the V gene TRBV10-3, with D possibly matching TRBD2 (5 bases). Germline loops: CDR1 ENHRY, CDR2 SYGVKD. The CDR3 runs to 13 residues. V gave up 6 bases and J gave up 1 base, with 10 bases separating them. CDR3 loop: CAISGGRSYEQYF. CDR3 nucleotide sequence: TGTGCCATCAGCGGAGGACGGTCCTACGAGCAGTACTTC.

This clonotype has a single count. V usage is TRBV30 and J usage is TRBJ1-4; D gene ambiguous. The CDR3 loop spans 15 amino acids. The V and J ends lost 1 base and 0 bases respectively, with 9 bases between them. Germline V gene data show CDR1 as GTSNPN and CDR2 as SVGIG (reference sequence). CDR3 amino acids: CAWSEALATNEKLFF. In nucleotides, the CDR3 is TGTGCCTGGAGTGAGGCCCTTGCAACTAATGAAAAACTGTTTTTT.

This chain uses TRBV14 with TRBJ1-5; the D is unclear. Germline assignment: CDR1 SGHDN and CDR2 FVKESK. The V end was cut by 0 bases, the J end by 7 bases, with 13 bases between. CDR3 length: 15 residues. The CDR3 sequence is CASSQESGVGQPQHF. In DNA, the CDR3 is TGTGCCAGCAGCCAAGAGTCAGGAGTTGGGCAGCCCCAGCATTTT.

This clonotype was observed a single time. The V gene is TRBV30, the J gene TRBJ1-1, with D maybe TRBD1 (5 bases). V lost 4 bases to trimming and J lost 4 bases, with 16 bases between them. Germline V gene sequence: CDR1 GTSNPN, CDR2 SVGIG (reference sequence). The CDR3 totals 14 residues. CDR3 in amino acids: CAWTRGAGPTEAFF. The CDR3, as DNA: TGTGCCTGGACCCGTGGGGCAGGGCCCACTGAAGCTTTCTTT.

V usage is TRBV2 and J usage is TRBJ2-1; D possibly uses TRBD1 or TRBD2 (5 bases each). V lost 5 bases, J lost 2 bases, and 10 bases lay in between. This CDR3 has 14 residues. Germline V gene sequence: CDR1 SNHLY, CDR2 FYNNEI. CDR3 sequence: CASSRRDPYNEQFF. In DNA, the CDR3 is TGTGCCAGCAGTCGCCGGGACCCCTACAATGAGCAGTTCTTC.

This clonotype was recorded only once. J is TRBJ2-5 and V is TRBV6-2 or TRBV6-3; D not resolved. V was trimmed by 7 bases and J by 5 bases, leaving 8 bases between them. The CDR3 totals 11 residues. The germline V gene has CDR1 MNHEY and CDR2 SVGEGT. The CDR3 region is CASMSWETQYF. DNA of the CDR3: TGTGCCAGCATGAGTTGGGAGACCCAGTACTTC.

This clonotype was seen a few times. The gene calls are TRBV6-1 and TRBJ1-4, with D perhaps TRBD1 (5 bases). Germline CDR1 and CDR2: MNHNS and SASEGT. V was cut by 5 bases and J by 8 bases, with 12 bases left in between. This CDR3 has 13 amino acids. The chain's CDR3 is CASSSQGSEKLFF. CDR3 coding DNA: TGTGCCAGCAGTTCCCAGGGTTCCGAAAAACTGTTTTTT.

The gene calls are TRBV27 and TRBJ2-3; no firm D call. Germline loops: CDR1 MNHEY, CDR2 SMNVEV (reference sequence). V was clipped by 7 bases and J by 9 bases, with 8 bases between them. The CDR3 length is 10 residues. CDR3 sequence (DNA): TGTGCCAGCACCCGCTGGACGCAGTATTTT. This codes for CASTRWTQYF.

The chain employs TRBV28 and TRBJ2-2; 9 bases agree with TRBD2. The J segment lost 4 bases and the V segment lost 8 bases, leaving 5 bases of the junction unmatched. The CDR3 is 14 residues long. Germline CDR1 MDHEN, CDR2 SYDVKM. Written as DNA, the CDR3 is TGTGCCAGCCTGGGGACTAGCCTCACCGGGGAGCTGTTTTTT. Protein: CASLGTSLTGELFF.

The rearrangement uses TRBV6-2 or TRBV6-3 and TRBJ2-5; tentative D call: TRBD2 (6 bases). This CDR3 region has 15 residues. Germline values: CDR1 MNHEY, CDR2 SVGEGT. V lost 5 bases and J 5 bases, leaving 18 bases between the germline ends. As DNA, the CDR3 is TGTGCCAGCAGTGCCCCTCCGGGACTGTGGGAGACCCAGTACTTC. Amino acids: CASSAPPGLWETQYF.

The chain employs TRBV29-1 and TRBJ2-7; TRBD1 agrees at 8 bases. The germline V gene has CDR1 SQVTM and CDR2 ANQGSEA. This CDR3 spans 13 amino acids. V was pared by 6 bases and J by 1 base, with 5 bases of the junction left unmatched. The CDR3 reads CSVGTGKSYEQYF. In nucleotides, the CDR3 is TGCAGCGTCGGGACAGGCAAGTCCTACGAGCAGTACTTC.

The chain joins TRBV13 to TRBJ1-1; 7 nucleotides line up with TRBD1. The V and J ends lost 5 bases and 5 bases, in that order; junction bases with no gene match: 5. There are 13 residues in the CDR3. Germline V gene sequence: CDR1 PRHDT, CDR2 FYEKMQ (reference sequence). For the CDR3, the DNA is TGTGCCAGCAGCACCGGGACAGCTACTGAAGCTTTCTTT. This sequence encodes CASSTGTATEAFF.

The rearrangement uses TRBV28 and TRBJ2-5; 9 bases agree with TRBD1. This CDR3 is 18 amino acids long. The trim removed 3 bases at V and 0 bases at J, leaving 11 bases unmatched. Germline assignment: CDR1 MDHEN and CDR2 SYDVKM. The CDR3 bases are TGTGCCAGCAGTTTCGGACCGGGACAGGGAGTGTACCAAGAGACCCAGTACTTC. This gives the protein CASSFGPGQGVYQETQYF.

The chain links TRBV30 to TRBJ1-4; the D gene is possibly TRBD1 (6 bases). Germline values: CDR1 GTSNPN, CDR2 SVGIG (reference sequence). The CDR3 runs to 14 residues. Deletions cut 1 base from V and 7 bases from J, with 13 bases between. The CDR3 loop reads CAWSDRARGEKLFF. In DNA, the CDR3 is TGTGCCTGGAGTGACAGGGCGAGAGGTGAAAAACTGTTTTTT.

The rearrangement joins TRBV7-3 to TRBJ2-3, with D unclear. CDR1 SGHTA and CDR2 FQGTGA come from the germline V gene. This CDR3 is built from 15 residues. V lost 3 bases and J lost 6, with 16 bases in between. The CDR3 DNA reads TGTGCCAGCAGCTTTGGGCTATCAGCTCTGGATACGCAGTATTTT. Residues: CASSFGLSALDTQYF.

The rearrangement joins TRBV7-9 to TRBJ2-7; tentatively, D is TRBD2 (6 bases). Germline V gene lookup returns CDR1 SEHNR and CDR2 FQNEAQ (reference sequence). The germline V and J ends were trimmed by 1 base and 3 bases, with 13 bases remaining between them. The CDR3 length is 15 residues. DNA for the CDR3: TGTGCCAGCAGCTTAGGCGGAGGGACGGGCTACGAGCAGTACTTC. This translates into CASSLGGGTGYEQYF.

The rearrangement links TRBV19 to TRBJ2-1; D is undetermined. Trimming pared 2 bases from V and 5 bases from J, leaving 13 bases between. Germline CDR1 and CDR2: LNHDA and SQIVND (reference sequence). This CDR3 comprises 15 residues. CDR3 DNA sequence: TGTGCCAGTAGTATATTTGACGCGGTCCACAATGAGCAGTTCTTC. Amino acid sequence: CASSIFDAVHNEQFF. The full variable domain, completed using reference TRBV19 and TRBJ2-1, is DGGITQSPKYLFRKEGQNVTLSCEQNLNHDAMYWYRQDPGQGLRLIYYSQIVNDFQKGDIAEGYSVSREKKESFPLTVTSAQKNPTAFYLCASSIFDAVHNEQFFGPGTRLTVL.

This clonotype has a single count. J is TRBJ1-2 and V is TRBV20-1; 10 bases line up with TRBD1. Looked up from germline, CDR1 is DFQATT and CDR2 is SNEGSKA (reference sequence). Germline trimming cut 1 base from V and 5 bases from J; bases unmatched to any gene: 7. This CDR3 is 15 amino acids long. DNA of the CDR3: TGCAGTGCTAGAGCTGTGACAGGGGGCTCGTATGGCTACACCTTC. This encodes CSARAVTGGSYGYTF.

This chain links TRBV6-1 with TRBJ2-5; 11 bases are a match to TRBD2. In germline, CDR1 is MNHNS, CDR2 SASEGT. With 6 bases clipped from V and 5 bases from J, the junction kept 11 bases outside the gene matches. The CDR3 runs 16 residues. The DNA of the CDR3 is TGTGCCAGCAGCCAACAATTTAGCGGGAGGGCGGAGACCCAGTACTTC. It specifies CASSQQFSGRAETQYF.

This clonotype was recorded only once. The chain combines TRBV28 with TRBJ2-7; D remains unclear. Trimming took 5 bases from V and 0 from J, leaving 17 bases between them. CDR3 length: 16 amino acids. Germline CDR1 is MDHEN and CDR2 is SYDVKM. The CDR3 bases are TGTGCCAGCAGTCCCCCGGCCATCTATAGCTCCTACGAGCAGTACTTC. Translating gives CASSPPAIYSSYEQYF. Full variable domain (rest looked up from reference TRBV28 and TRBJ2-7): DVKVTQSSRYLVKRTGEKVFLECVQDMDHENMFWYRQDPGLGLRLIYFSYDVKMKEKGDIPEGYSVSREKKERFSLILESASTNQTSMYLCASSPPAIYSSYEQYFGPGTRLTVT.

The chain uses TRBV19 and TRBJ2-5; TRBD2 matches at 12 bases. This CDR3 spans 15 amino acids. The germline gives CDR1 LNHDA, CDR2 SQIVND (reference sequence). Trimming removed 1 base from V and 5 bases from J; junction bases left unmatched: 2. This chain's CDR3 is CASSIGLAGEETQYF. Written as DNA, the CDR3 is TGTGCCAGTAGTATAGGACTAGCGGGAGAGGAGACCCAGTACTTC.

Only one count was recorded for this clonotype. The chain's CDR3 is CASSTGLNPTYEQYF. The CDR3 DNA reads TGTGCCAGCAGCACCGGACTGAACCCGACCTACGAGCAGTACTTC. J is TRBJ2-7 and V is TRBV5-8; tentative D call: TRBD2 (5 bases). V lost 4 bases and J 2 bases, leaving 16 bases between the germline ends. The CDR3 runs to 15 residues. Germline values: CDR1 SGHTS, CDR2 YDEGEE.

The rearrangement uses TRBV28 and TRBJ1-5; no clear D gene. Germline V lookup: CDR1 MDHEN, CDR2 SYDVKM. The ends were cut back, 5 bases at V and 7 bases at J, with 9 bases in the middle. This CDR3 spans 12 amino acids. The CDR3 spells CASSPVGQPQHF. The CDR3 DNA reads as TGTGCCAGCAGTCCCGTGGGGCAGCCCCAGCATTTT.

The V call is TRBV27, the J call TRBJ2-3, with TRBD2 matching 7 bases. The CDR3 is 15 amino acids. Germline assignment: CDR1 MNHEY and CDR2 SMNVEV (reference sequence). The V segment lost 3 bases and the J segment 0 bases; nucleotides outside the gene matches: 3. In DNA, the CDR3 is TGTGCCAGCAGTTTTAAACTAGCGAGCACAGATACGCAGTATTTT. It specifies CASSFKLASTDTQYF.

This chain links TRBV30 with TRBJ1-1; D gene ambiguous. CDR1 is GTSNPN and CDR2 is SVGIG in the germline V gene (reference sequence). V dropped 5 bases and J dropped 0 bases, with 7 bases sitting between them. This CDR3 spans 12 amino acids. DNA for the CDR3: TGTGCCTGGGGATACATGAACACTGAAGCTTTCTTT. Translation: CAWGYMNTEAFF.

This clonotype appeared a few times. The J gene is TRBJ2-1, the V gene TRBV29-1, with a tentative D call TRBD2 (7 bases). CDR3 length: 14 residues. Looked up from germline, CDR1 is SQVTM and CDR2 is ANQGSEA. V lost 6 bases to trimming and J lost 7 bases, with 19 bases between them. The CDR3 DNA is TGCAGCGTGGCGGGGGCCCCTGGTACAAATGAGCAGTTCTTC. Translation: CSVAGAPGTNEQFF.

The CDR3 nucleotides are TGTGCCAGCAGCCTCGGACTAGCTCAAATGTACAATGAGCAGTTCTTC. As protein: CASSLGLAQMYNEQFF. The chain recombines TRBV28 with TRBJ2-1; 8 nucleotides line up with TRBD2. The trim removed 6 bases at V and 4 bases at J, leaving 11 bases unmatched. The germline V gene has CDR1 MDHEN and CDR2 SYDVKM. The CDR3 runs to 16 residues.